The next 12 T cell receptor beta chains were all read from a single sample in a study of long-term antiretroviral therapy in people with HIV. Survey-level immunoSEQ v3.0 assays were run. The table came from immunoSEQ multiplex PCR; TCRdb's copy has only in-frame clones and leaves some out. The sample has 40,000 to 50,000 clones, 85% to 95% seen once; the top ten hold less than 2.5%. The specimen was unsorted PBMCs, collected 9.2 years after starting antiretroviral therapy. Every receptor here comes from a man younger than 45 with HIV.

This clone is judged medium-sized. The genes are TRBV19 and TRBJ1-5; D uncertain. V was shortened by 7 bases and J by 9 bases, with 16 bases between the two germline ends. The CDR3 covers 13 residues. From germline, CDR1 is LNHDA and CDR2 SQIVND (reference sequence). CDR3 sequence reads: CASKGQDVVPQHF. CDR3 DNA: TGTGCCAGTAAGGGCCAGGACGTAGTGCCCCAGCATTTT.

Comments on this clone: The junction departs from germline at one end; a sequencing error may be responsible. This chain links TRBV7-7 with TRBJ2-1, with TRBD1 identical over 7 bases. This CDR3 comprises 16 residues. Germline values: CDR1 SSHAT, CDR2 FNYEAQ (reference sequence). The CDR3 is CASSPYRDSGGNEQFF. The CDR3 nucleotides are TGTGCTAGCAGCCCTTACCGGGACAGCGGCGGGAATGAGCAGTTCTTC.

The chain carries TRBV7-8 and TRBJ1-4, with D uncertain. V was cut by 1 base and J by 7 bases, with 10 bases left in between. The CDR3 runs to 14 residues. Germline values: CDR1 SGHVS, CDR2 FQNEAQ. The CDR3 DNA reads as TGTGCCAGCAGCTTAGGAGGGAGCAGTGAAAAACTGTTTTTT. Translated, it gives CASSLGGSSEKLFF.

This chain uses TRBV6-1 with TRBJ1-4; D not certain. The CDR3 sequence is 15 residues long. The V gene's germline CDR1 is MNHNS and CDR2 SASEGT. The V end lost 5 bases, the J end lost 0 bases, and 10 bases lay between the germline ends. The CDR3 DNA reads TGTGCCAGCAGTACCCTCCTAACAACTAATGAAAAACTGTTTTTT. Translating gives CASSTLLTTNEKLFF.

The chain couples TRBV7-9 to TRBJ1-1; D is uncertain. V lost 1 base to trimming and J lost 3 bases, with 9 bases between them. The CDR3 covers 14 residues. Germline CDR1 SEHNR, CDR2 FQNEAQ (reference sequence). The CDR3 sequence: CASSLGGIDTEAFF. Here the CDR3 DNA reads TGTGCCAGCAGCTTAGGCGGGATTGACACTGAAGCTTTCTTT.

The chain employs TRBV27 and TRBJ2-1; 8 bases align to TRBD2. Germline V lookup: CDR1 MNHEY, CDR2 SMNVEV (reference sequence). CDR3 length: 16 residues. J gave up 2 bases and V 2 bases, and 5 bases lay outside the gene matches. This chain's CDR3 is CASSLAAGGTYNEQFF. CDR3 nucleotides: TGTGCCAGCAGTTTAGCCGCGGGGGGAACCTACAATGAGCAGTTCTTC.

V and J are TRBV4-2 and TRBJ2-5; TRBD1 matches at 9 bases. Per the germline V gene, CDR1 is LGHNA and CDR2 is YNFKEQ. This CDR3 has 17 residues. With 0 bases clipped from V and 5 bases from J, the junction kept 10 bases outside the gene matches. The CDR3 region is CASSQDIGGTGSETQYF. CDR3 nucleotide sequence: TGTGCCAGCAGCCAAGATATTGGAGGGACAGGGTCCGAGACCCAGTACTTC.

This chain links TRBV21-1 with TRBJ2-7; the table's TRBD2 call for D was not verified on the DNA. TRBV21-1 constitutes a pseudogene. The CDR3 covers 18 residues. CDR3 region: CASSKPGLYREGGDEQYF. The CDR3 region has the DNA TGTGCCAGCAGCAAGCCGGGACTATATAGGGAAGGCGGGGACGAGCAGTACTTC.

The V call is TRBV9, the J call TRBJ1-2; D is uncertain. CDR3 length: 14 residues. V gave up 4 bases and J gave up 4 bases, with 14 bases separating them. The germline V gene encodes CDR1 SGDLS and CDR2 YYNGEE. CDR3 residues: CASSPDTRSYGYTF. DNA of the CDR3: TGTGCCAGCAGCCCAGACACCCGGTCCTATGGCTACACCTTC.

J is TRBJ2-3 and V is TRBV5-1; 13 positions agree with TRBD2. V lost 4 bases to trimming and J lost 3 bases; unmatched junction nucleotides: 8. This CDR3 is 17 amino acids long. Germline assignment: CDR1 SGHRS and CDR2 YFSETQ. This CDR3 is CASSQGLAGTGTDTQYF. In DNA, the CDR3 is TGCGCCAGCAGCCAGGGACTAGCGGGGACTGGGACAGATACGCAGTATTTT.

The V gene is TRBV6-1, the J gene TRBJ1-5; D gene ambiguous. The germline V gene has CDR1 MNHNS and CDR2 SASEGT. The CDR3 loop spans 13 amino acids. V lost 6 bases to trimming and J lost 0 bases, with 6 bases between them. In DNA, the CDR3 is TGTGCCAGCAGGGGGTTTAGCAATCAGCCCCAGCATTTT. It yields the protein CASRGFSNQPQHF.

This rearrangement joins TRBV2 to TRBJ2-2; D might be TRBD1 (5 bases). The CDR3 sequence is 14 residues long. The germline V gene has CDR1 SNHLY and CDR2 FYNNEI. With 6 bases removed from V and 1 base from J, the gap between germline ends came to 9 bases. The CDR3: CASSDGQNTGELFF. The CDR3 nucleotides read TGTGCCAGCAGCGATGGACAGAACACCGGGGAGCTGTTTTTT.